The rows below give T cell receptor beta chains drawn from one sample of a study of blood T cells in healthy people across ages. TCRdb called the 5' RACE reads again in MiXCR, with one record for every CDR3 protein. The sample consists of 700,000 to 950,000 distinct CDR3 sequences, 58% of them appearing once. Sequencing was carried out using blood. Receptors originate from a man aged 25 to 45 in good health. The CDR3 runs from the conserved cysteine through the conserved F or W. A D gene is named only where the DNA matches it firmly. Only part of the rows carry a size: once, few, many, or a class if the clone is expanded.

abundance: NA
v_gene: TRBV24-1
j_gene: TRBJ1-5
d_gene: NA
CDR3nt: TGTGCCACCAGTTCCTTAATCGGGCAGCCCCAGCATTTT
CDR3aa: CATSSLIGQPQHF

abundance: few
v_gene: TRBV3-1
j_gene: TRBJ2-7
d_gene: TRBD2
CDR3nt: TGTGCCAGCAGCCCAGCGGGAGTGGACGAGCAGTACTTC
CDR3aa: CASSPAGVDEQYF

abundance: few
v_gene: TRBV12-5
j_gene: TRBJ1-6
d_gene: NA
CDR3nt: TGTGCTAGTGGTCCACGGGACGGCCATAATTCACCCCTCCACTTT
CDR3aa: CASGPRDGHNSPLHF

abundance: NA
v_gene: TRBV6-5
j_gene: TRBJ2-1
d_gene: NA
CDR3nt: TGTGCCAGCAGTTACGCTAGTAGAAATGAGCAGTTCTTC
CDR3aa: CASSYASRNEQFF

abundance: few
v_gene: TRBV18
j_gene: TRBJ1-2
d_gene: TRBD1
CDR3nt: TGTGCCAGCTCACCACGGACAGGCCTCTTTATCACCTTC
CDR3aa: CASSPRTGLFITF

abundance: NA
v_gene: TRBV27
j_gene: TRBJ1-2
d_gene: NA
CDR3nt: TGTGCCAGCAGCGAAGGACAACGGAAGGATGGCTACACCTTC
CDR3aa: CASSEGQRKDGYTF

abundance: NA
v_gene: TRBV7-2
j_gene: TRBJ2-7
d_gene: NA
CDR3nt: TGTGCCAGCAGCTCAGACAGGAGCTGGGACGAGCAGTACTTC
CDR3aa: CASSSDRSWDEQYF

abundance: NA
v_gene: TRBV10-3
j_gene: TRBJ2-7
d_gene: TRBD1
CDR3nt: TGTGCCATCAGTAGGGACAGGGACAGCTACGAGCAGTACTTC
CDR3aa: CAISRDRDSYEQYF

abundance: NA
v_gene: TRBV6-5
j_gene: TRBJ2-1
d_gene: TRBD2
CDR3nt: TGTGCCAGCAGCCGGAAAGCGGGAGGACGAGGTGAGCAGTTCTTC
CDR3aa: CASSRKAGGRGEQFF

abundance: NA
v_gene: TRBV11-2
j_gene: TRBJ2-5
d_gene: NA
CDR3nt: TGTGCCAGCAGCCGAATGGGCTCCACCTGGACACAAGAGACCCAGTACTTC
CDR3aa: CASSRMGSTWTQETQYF

abundance: NA
v_gene: TRBV6-5
j_gene: TRBJ2-4
d_gene: NA
CDR3nt: TGTGCCAGCAGTATCAAAATCCAAGCAGGGGCGGTGTACTTC
CDR3aa: CASSIKIQAGAVYF

abundance: few
v_gene: TRBV6-5
j_gene: TRBJ2-7
d_gene: NA
CDR3nt: TGTGCCAGCAGTACCCCGGTAAAAGGGAGCTACGAGCAGTACTTC
CDR3aa: CASSTPVKGSYEQYF

abundance: few
v_gene: TRBV6-6
j_gene: TRBJ1-6
d_gene: NA
CDR3nt: TGTGCCAGCAGTTACGGGTTGCCAGGAAATTCACCCCTCCACTTT
CDR3aa: CASSYGLPGNSPLHF

abundance: few
v_gene: TRBV29-1
j_gene: TRBJ2-3
d_gene: NA
CDR3nt: TGCAGCGTTGGACCCCGGTCTACAGATACGCAGTATTTT
CDR3aa: CSVGPRSTDTQYF

abundance: once
v_gene: TRBV6-6
j_gene: TRBJ1-4
d_gene: TRBD1
CDR3nt: TGTGCCAGCAGTTTGTCGGGACAGGAGAAAAAACTGTTTTTT
CDR3aa: CASSLSGQEKKLFF

abundance: NA
v_gene: TRBV20-1
j_gene: TRBJ2-1
d_gene: TRBD2
CDR3nt: TGCAGTGCTGGAGATCCCGGACTAGCGGGGGTAAATGAGCAGTTCTTC
CDR3aa: CSAGDPGLAGVNEQFF

abundance: NA
v_gene: TRBV6-1
j_gene: TRBJ2-7
d_gene: TRBD1
CDR3nt: TGTGCCAGCAGGGACGAACGAGACAGGGACCCCTGCGAGCAGTACTTC
CDR3aa: CASRDERDRDPCEQYF

abundance: NA
v_gene: TRBV7-2
j_gene: TRBJ2-3
d_gene: NA
CDR3nt: TGTGCCAGCAGCCCCGGACAGACATACACAGATACGCAGTATTTT
CDR3aa: CASSPGQTYTDTQYF

abundance: NA
v_gene: TRBV4-1
j_gene: TRBJ2-3
d_gene: NA
CDR3nt: TGCGCCAGCAGCCAAGTAGGGCGACAGGGGAGGGCCACAGATACGCAGTATTTT
CDR3aa: CASSQVGRQGRATDTQYF

abundance: NA
v_gene: TRBV6-2/TRBV6-3
j_gene: TRBJ2-4
d_gene: NA
CDR3nt: TGTGCCAGCAGTAAGGACTACGCCAAAAACATTCAGTACTTC
CDR3aa: CASSKDYAKNIQYF

abundance: NA
v_gene: TRBV9
j_gene: TRBJ2-7
d_gene: TRBD1
CDR3nt: TGTGCCAGCAGTCGCGGCCGGGACAGGGTACGCGAGCAGTACTTC
CDR3aa: CASSRGRDRVREQYF

abundance: few
v_gene: TRBV7-3
j_gene: TRBJ2-5
d_gene: NA
CDR3nt: TGTGCCAGCAGCTTAACGTTCCAAGAGACCCAGTACTTC
CDR3aa: CASSLTFQETQYF

abundance: few
v_gene: TRBV3-1
j_gene: TRBJ1-2
d_gene: TRBD1
CDR3nt: TGTGCCAGCAGCCCTACCGCCGGGACAGGGGGCGGCAACTATGGCTACACCTTC
CDR3aa: CASSPTAGTGGGNYGYTF

abundance: once
v_gene: TRBV20-1
j_gene: TRBJ2-1
d_gene: NA
CDR3nt: TGCAGTGCTAGAGATCGGGGTATGACCTACAATGAGCAGTTCTTC
CDR3aa: CSARDRGMTYNEQFF

abundance: NA
v_gene: TRBV5-5
j_gene: TRBJ2-7
d_gene: TRBD1
CDR3nt: TGTGCCAGCAGCTACGGGGACAGCATTTACTACGAGCAGTACTTC
CDR3aa: CASSYGDSIYYEQYF

abundance: NA
v_gene: TRBV6-2/TRBV6-3
j_gene: TRBJ2-1
d_gene: NA
CDR3nt: TGTGCCAGCAGTTTTGGACAGCCACAGCAGTTCTTC
CDR3aa: CASSFGQPQQFF

abundance: NA
v_gene: TRBV5-1
j_gene: TRBJ2-3
d_gene: TRBD1
CDR3nt: TGCGCCAGCAGCTGGGACAGACCCATGAGCACAGATACGCAGTATTTT
CDR3aa: CASSWDRPMSTDTQYF

abundance: once
v_gene: TRBV2
j_gene: TRBJ1-5
d_gene: NA
CDR3nt: TGTGCCAGCAGGGAGGGTACCAGCGATCAGCCCCAGCATTTT
CDR3aa: CASREGTSDQPQHF

abundance: few
v_gene: TRBV25-1
j_gene: TRBJ2-1
d_gene: NA
CDR3nt: TGTGCCAGCAGTGAGGCTAGGGGGGGGTACAATGAGCAGTTCTTC
CDR3aa: CASSEARGGYNEQFF

abundance: NA
v_gene: TRBV29-1
j_gene: TRBJ2-7
d_gene: NA
CDR3nt: TGCAGCGTTGAGGGCTTCGGAGGAATTGGTTACGAGCAGTACTTC
CDR3aa: CSVEGFGGIGYEQYF